What follows describes a single TCR beta chain. Researchers ran the PCR with 60 Vbeta and 13 Jbeta primers. Some clones are missing from TCRdb's copy, which holds only in-frame ones; the method was immunoSEQ multiplex PCR. This sample has tens of thousands of clones, with over 70% found just once. The data stem from a study of cytomegalovirus exposure and HLA in healthy donors. The CDR3 has 13 residues. The V and J ends lost 7 bases and 3 bases respectively, with 13 bases between them. CDR1 and CDR2 (germline): SNHLY, FYNNEI. The sequence derives from a male donor in good health and CMV-seronegative. Sequencing was done on a sample of PBMCs. The chain employs TRBV2 and TRBJ2-7; weak D call: TRBD2 (5 bases). CDR3 in DNA: TGTGCCAGCAACGGGGAGAGAGACTACGAGCAGTACTTC. Protein: CASNGERDYEQYF.